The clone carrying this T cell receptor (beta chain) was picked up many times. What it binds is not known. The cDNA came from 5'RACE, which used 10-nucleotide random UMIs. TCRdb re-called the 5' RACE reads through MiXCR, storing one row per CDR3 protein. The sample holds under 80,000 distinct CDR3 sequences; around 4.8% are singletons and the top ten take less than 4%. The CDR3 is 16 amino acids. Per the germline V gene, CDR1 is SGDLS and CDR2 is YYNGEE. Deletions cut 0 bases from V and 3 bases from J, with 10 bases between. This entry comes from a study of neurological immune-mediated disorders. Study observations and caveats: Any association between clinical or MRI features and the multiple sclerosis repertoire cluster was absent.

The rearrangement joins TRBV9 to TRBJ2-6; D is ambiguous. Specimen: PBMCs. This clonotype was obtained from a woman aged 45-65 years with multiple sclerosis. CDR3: CASSVGIPSGANVLTF. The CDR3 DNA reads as TGTGCCAGCAGCGTAGGTATCCCGAGTGGGGCCAACGTCCTGACTTTC.